The entry below describes one T cell receptor beta chain. The ends were cut back, 3 bases at V and 0 bases at J, with 24 bases in the middle. The CDR3 has 21 amino acids. The donors gave bone marrow, and they were healthy. This sample was taken from a study of cytomegalovirus exposure and HLA in healthy donors. This PCR relied on a set of 60 Vbeta primers and 13 Jbeta primers. TCRdb's table, derived via immunoSEQ multiplex PCR, lists solely in-frame clones and lacks some. This table has around 130,000 clones, 60% to 80% appearing once. The chain carries TRBV23-1 and TRBJ1-6; D is perhaps TRBD1 (5 bases). TRBV23-1 has ORF status, its function being uncertain. This TCR derives from a woman aged 60-75 years in good health and CMV-seronegative. The specimen sequenced was PBMCs. The CDR3 DNA is TGCGCCAGCAGTCAGCTACCAAAGTGGGGGGATAATCGCTCCTATAATTCACCCCTCCACTTT. Translating gives CASSQLPKWGDNRSYNSPLHF.